Each of the 20 T cell receptor beta chains below was sequenced from the same sample in a study of T-cell memory formation after mild COVID-19. One entry per CDR3 protein, called by TCRdb with MiXCR from the 5' RACE reads. The sample shows 200,000 to 250,000 distinct CDR3 sequences, about 10% of them seen only once. The sample taken for sequencing was PBMCs or a T cell subset sorted from them (not recorded which). These receptors all stem from a man aged 18 to 30 who had mild COVID-19 (a few samples of this study predate the infection). Cell type and time point are not known.

This clonotype was counted ten times or more. The genes are TRBV3-1 and TRBJ2-7; D is uncertain. The V end lost 0 bases, the J end lost 6 bases, and 9 bases lay between the germline ends. This CDR3 has 13 residues. Germline values: CDR1 LGHDT, CDR2 YNNKEL (reference sequence). The CDR3 reads CASSQDLGGEQYF. The CDR3, as DNA: TGTGCCAGCAGCCAAGATTTGGGCGGCGAGCAGTACTTC.

Only a few counts were recorded for this clonotype. The chain joins TRBV2 to TRBJ1-3, with 8 positions matching TRBD1. Germline trimming cut 5 bases from V and 3 bases from J; bases unmatched to any gene: 6. This CDR3 comprises 15 residues. Germline assignment: CDR1 SNHLY and CDR2 FYNNEI. CDR3 bases: TGTGCCAGCAGTCGCGAAGGGACAGGTGGAAACACCATATATTTT. Translated: CASSREGTGGNTIYF.

V usage is TRBV6-1 and J usage is TRBJ1-2, with 8 bases lining up with TRBD1. The V and J ends lost 7 bases and 5 bases, in that order; junction bases with no gene match: 3. CDR1 MNHNS and CDR2 SASEGT come from the germline V gene. CDR3 length equals 12 residues. The CDR3 DNA reads TGTGCCAGCAACTACAGGGGGTATGGCTACACCTTC. Translating gives CASNYRGYGYTF.

This clonotype was detected ten times or more. V usage is TRBV29-1 and J usage is TRBJ2-7; 12 nucleotides match TRBD2. From germline, CDR1 is SQVTM and CDR2 ANQGSEA. CDR3 length equals 15 residues. The trim removed 5 bases at V and 6 bases at J, leaving 11 bases unmatched. As DNA, the CDR3 is TGCAGCGTTCGCAACAAACTAGCGGGAGGCGGCGAGCAGTACTTC. Its protein is CSVRNKLAGGGEQYF.

The rearrangement joins TRBV5-1 to TRBJ1-6; D unresolved. The CDR3 is made up of 14 amino acids. Germline lookup yields CDR1 SGHRS and CDR2 YFSETQ. The V and J ends lost 0 bases and 9 bases respectively, with 10 bases between them. The CDR3 reads CASSLAGYGSPLHF. The CDR3 DNA reads TGCGCCAGCAGCTTGGCCGGATACGGTTCACCCCTCCACTTT. Looking up the rest from reference TRBV5-1 and TRBJ1-6 gives the full variable domain: KAGVTQTPRYLIKTRGQQVTLSCSPISGHRSVSWYQQTPGQGLQFLFEYFSETQRNKGNFPGRFSGRQFSNSRSEMNVSTLELGDSALYLCASSLAGYGSPLHFGNGTRLTVT.

This clonotype was seen repeatedly, ten times or more. V and J are TRBV7-2 and TRBJ2-5; 9 bases line up with TRBD1. With V trimmed by 7 bases and J by 7 bases, 4 bases remained unmatched. The V gene's germline CDR1 is SGHTA and CDR2 FQGNSA. The CDR3 is 12 residues long. The CDR3 DNA reads as TGTGCCAGCACCGGACAGGGGCGGACCCAGTACTTC. Amino acids: CASTGQGRTQYF.

The gene calls are TRBV27 and TRBJ2-1; 11 nucleotides match TRBD1. Germline V gene sequence: CDR1 MNHEY, CDR2 SMNVEV (reference sequence). The CDR3 contains 16 residues. V lost 5 bases and J lost 8; bases outside the gene matches: 11. CDR3: CASSKTGTGGFDEQFF. The CDR3 DNA sequence: TGTGCCAGCAGTAAAACCGGGACAGGGGGTTTCGATGAGCAGTTCTTC.

This clonotype was picked up a small number of times. The V and J genes are TRBV29-1 and TRBJ2-7; D is possibly TRBD1 or TRBD2 (5 bases each). The ends were cut back, 7 bases at V and 12 bases at J, with 16 bases in the middle. Germline assignment: CDR1 SQVTM and CDR2 ANQGSEA. The CDR3 sequence is 10 residues long. Here the CDR3 reads CSAWGTAGYF. The CDR3, as DNA: TGCAGCGCCTGGGGGACCGCGGGGTACTTC.

The V and J genes are TRBV9 and TRBJ2-2; 11 bases are shared with TRBD2. Trimming removed 2 bases from V and 2 bases from J; junction bases left unmatched: 5. The CDR3 spans 17 residues. CDR1 and CDR2 (germline): SGDLS, YYNGEE. In nucleotides, the CDR3 is TGTGCCAGCAGCGTGACTAGCGGGGCCGTAAACACCGGGGAGCTGTTTTTT. It codes for CASSVTSGAVNTGELFF.

The chain carries TRBV7-9 and TRBJ1-5; 10 bases are a match to TRBD1. The germline V gene has CDR1 SEHNR and CDR2 FQNEAQ (reference sequence). J gave up 8 bases and V 5 bases, and 6 bases lay outside the gene matches. CDR3 length equals 14 residues. The CDR3 spells CASSAGTGDEPQHF. The CDR3 coding sequence is TGTGCCAGCAGCGCGGGGACAGGGGACGAGCCCCAGCATTTT.

V is TRBV12-3 or TRBV12-4 and J is TRBJ2-1; no definite D call. The length of the CDR3 is 14 residues. V was trimmed by 1 base and J by 8 bases, leaving 12 bases between them. The CDR3 sequence is CASSLEVSEYEQFF. The CDR3 DNA reads TGTGCCAGCAGTTTAGAGGTGTCCGAGTATGAGCAGTTCTTC.

The chain is built from TRBV3-1 and TRBJ2-7; 7 nucleotides line up with TRBD1. Germline-derived CDR1 and CDR2 are LGHDT and YNNKEL (reference sequence). Losses at the gene ends were 3 bases for V and 3 bases for J; bases not matched to a gene: 8. There are 15 residues in the CDR3. The chain's CDR3 is CASSQSTGTVYEQYF. In DNA, the CDR3 is TGTGCCAGCAGCCAGTCAACCGGGACAGTCTACGAGCAGTACTTC.

The CDR3 DNA sequence: TGCAGTGCTAGAAAATCCCCGGACAGTGAAGCTTTCTTT. This translates into CSARKSPDSEAFF. The chain has TRBV20-1 and TRBJ1-1; D possibly corresponds to TRBD1 (6 bases). Germline values: CDR1 DFQATT, CDR2 SNEGSKA (reference sequence). CDR3 length: 13 amino acids. With 2 bases removed from V and 7 bases from J, the gap between germline ends came to 14 bases.

The genes are TRBV5-1 and TRBJ2-7, with 7 nucleotides matching TRBD1. This CDR3 region has 14 residues. Germline V CDR1 and CDR2: SGHRS, YFSETQ. Trimming removed 6 bases from V and 2 bases from J; junction bases left unmatched: 8. CDR3 protein: CASNLGGGTYEQYF. The CDR3 coding sequence is TGCGCCAGCAACTTAGGGGGCGGCACCTACGAGCAGTACTTC.

To note about this clonotype: One end of the junction is discordant with germline, which a read error may explain. V is TRBV4-2 and J is TRBJ2-3; D is perhaps TRBD2 (7 bases). CDR3 length: 17 residues. Looked up from germline, CDR1 is LGHNA and CDR2 is YNFKEQ. DNA of the CDR3: TGTGCAAGCAGCCAAGAGGTTGGGGGGGGCAGGGCAGATACGCAGTATTTT. Amino acids: CASSQEVGGGRADTQYF.

CDR3 amino acids: CSARGWGGTSGVTDTQYF. The CDR3 DNA reads TGCAGTGCTAGAGGCTGGGGGGGGACTAGCGGGGTCACAGATACGCAGTATTTT. The V and J genes are TRBV20-1 and TRBJ2-3, with 13 bases that match TRBD2. The V gene's germline CDR1 is DFQATT and CDR2 SNEGSKA (reference sequence). CDR3 length equals 18 residues. V shed 1 base and J 2 bases; nucleotides not matched to a gene: 9.

The chain recombines TRBV12-3 or TRBV12-4 with TRBJ2-7, with TRBD2 matching over 12 bases. The CDR3 extends over 12 amino acids. V trimming: 2 bases; J trimming: 12 bases; junction bases outside the gene matches: 2. This CDR3 reads CASSLLAGGLYF. The CDR3 nucleotides are TGTGCCAGCAGTTTACTAGCGGGGGGGCTGTACTTC.

This clonotype was picked up many times. The V gene is TRBV20-1, the J gene TRBJ2-5, with 8 bases matching TRBD1. CDR1 DFQATT and CDR2 SNEGSKA come from the germline V gene (reference sequence). V lost 2 bases and J lost 4; bases outside the gene matches: 6. The CDR3 loop spans 14 amino acids. CDR3 sequence: CSARSWTGLETQYF. The CDR3 DNA sequence: TGCAGTGCTAGATCCTGGACAGGGCTAGAGACCCAGTACTTC.

This clonotype was counted only a few times. This chain connects TRBV11-2 to TRBJ1-2; D ambiguous. CDR1 and CDR2 from the germline V gene are SGHAT and FQNNGV. V lost 4 bases and J 6 bases, leaving 18 bases between the germline ends. This CDR3 contains 15 residues. Written as DNA, the CDR3 is TGTGCCAGCAGCTCGGTTCGGGATGTCGGAGATGGCTACACCTTC. It codes for CASSSVRDVGDGYTF.

The rearrangement joins TRBV9 to TRBJ2-3; D remains unclear. Germline V lookup: CDR1 SGDLS, CDR2 YYNGEE. V was shortened by 0 bases and J by 0 bases, with 14 bases between the two germline ends. The CDR3 totals 17 residues. This CDR3 reads CASSVGPPMQSTDTQYF. The CDR3, as DNA: TGTGCCAGCAGCGTAGGTCCCCCAATGCAGAGCACAGATACGCAGTATTTT.